This TCR beta chain stems from a study of cytomegalovirus exposure and HLA in healthy donors (dated by TCRdb to 2016 to 2017). In terms of the full investigation: In an earlier analysis of under 750 of the donors, 276 Gb of sequence data and 100 million or so unique TCR beta sequences from about 179 million T cells were reported. An earlier analysis of around 580 of the donors used high-throughput TCR beta sequencing to judge whether each TCR beta V gene segment behaved as functional or pseudogenic. About five DR-DQ haplotypes were treated as single units for association and clustering because of strong linkage in the cohort. Genome-wide SNP genotypes for about three fifths of the 666 donors were used in a later genetic analysis, which treated that subset as a discovery cohort. Every repertoire in the discovery cohort had been generated on one and the same sequencing platform. Alongside the repertoire data, information on donor age, sex, ethnicity and CMV serostatus was compiled. An early release covering 550 to 650 HLA-typed donors comprised about 300 gigabases of sequencing data and 85 million or so unique TCR sequences. Across some 400 genotyped donors of the cohort, an average of approximately 200,000 unique TCR beta nucleotide sequences per donor were sequenced, and roughly 17% of those sequences were non-productive. The aim of the study was to test whether cataloging public T cell receptors could identify signatures of past pathogen exposure. Of the roughly 410 genotyped donors, 80% to 90% were placed in the genetic ancestry cluster associated with self-reported Caucasian donors. A later analysis re-analyzed previously published TCR beta repertoires from 660 or so donors and added high-resolution HLA genotyping to study TCR occurrence patterns. The later analysis used no new phenotypic data to find candidate immune exposures, relying instead on TCR beta sequences and their occurrence across donors. The number of typed donors differed by locus: about 629-630 for A, B, C, DRB1 and DQB1; 500 to 550 for DQA1; roughly 600 for DPA1; and some 430 for DPB1. HLA typing included class I and class II loci at four-digit resolution. Along with the approximately 700-subject first cohort, a separate validation cohort of more than 90 different subjects was used. The study profiled the T cell repertoires of 500 to 800 subjects by immunosequencing and related them to cytomegalovirus serostatus. To predict cytomegalovirus infection status, the study combined high-throughput TCR immunosequencing, statistical association of individual TCRs with disease status, and machine learning.

A word on this clone: Its antigen is currently not known. Base qualities are not recorded, but no much larger clone differs from it by a single base.

Library preparation was by the immunoSEQ multiplex PCR assay. A mixture of 60 forward primers for TCR Vbeta segments and 13 reverse primers for TCR Jbeta segments was used in the multiplex PCR. The CDR3 region of rearranged TCR beta genes was amplified from genomic DNA by a multiplex PCR assay. Amplified TCR beta libraries were sequenced as 87-base-pair reads on the Illumina HiSeq System. The study's processing was this. A later analysis tallied 80 million to 95 million unique TCR beta chains across the 666 repertoires, and roughly 11 million of those chains were shared by two or more donors. Raw reads were error-corrected and collapsed into unique sequences with a nearest-neighbor algorithm that merged closely related sequences to remove PCR and sequencing errors. Alignment of CDR3 sequences to IMGT reference sequences was used to assign V, D and J gene segments. For a sequence to be retained, a match of at least six nucleotides was required to both a V gene segment and a J gene segment. A rearrangement was called productive if the CDR3 had no stop codons and remained in frame with V and J, and every other rearrangement was called non-productive. CDR3 was defined by IMGT convention, running from the second conserved V-encoded cysteine to the conserved J-encoded phenylalanine. The earlier analysis of about 560 of the donors excluded any sequence lacking an unambiguous match to a single V gene segment. An earlier analysis of about 590 of the donors classified V segments as functional when productive rearrangements were above 56.7% and as segregating when the standard deviation between donors was above 5%. A statistical classification framework was built to diagnose cytomegalovirus status from the catalog of TCR beta chain sequences. V and J gene assignment, in a later analysis, came from comparing TCR nucleotide sequences with IMGT/GENE-DB human TR gene sequences. Using the TCRdist pipeline, a later analysis assigned CDR3 sequences along with most-parsimonious VDJ recombination scenarios. In a later analysis, each TCR beta chain was defined by its CDR3 amino acid sequence together with its V-gene family, and reads without a unique V-gene family were excluded. To address suspected cross-contamination and a sequencing artifact, a later analysis removed 550 to 750 highly shared, low-generation-probability nucleotide sequences. In a later analysis, a clonal expansion index for each public chain was calculated from normalized within-repertoire ranks of inferred template counts. Generation probabilities in a later analysis came from a VDJ recombination model fitted to out-of-frame rearrangements, and those results were checked against IGoR. A later analysis scored TCR-TCR, TCR-HLA and TCR-CMV co-occurrence with hypergeometric tests, applying a repertoire-size bias correction to TCR pairs. In a later analysis, false discovery rates were estimated by permuting HLA or CMV assignments 20 times. In a later analysis, co-occurring TCRs were grouped using DBSCAN, with TCRdist sequence similarity added in when clustering inside HLA-allele-positive subsets. Repertoires with fewer than 30,000 or more than 120,000 public chains, plus five repertoires with anomalous nucleotide sharing, were excluded from co-occurrence clustering. Drawn from immuneACCESS, this table holds only the in-frame rearrangements with V and J called that TCRdb kept. Clones are partly lost; checked studies trace under half to an unresolved V gene and leave the rest unexplained. V, J and clone size are taken as reported in that table, and D and trimming were inferred from the DNA itself. This sample is represented by some 100,000 clones; around 74% of them were singletons. The ten largest clones add up to about 1.9% of the sample.

CDR3 length: 14 amino acids, cysteine to phenylalanine. The CDR3 DNA has 42 bases and is translated from base 1. CDR1 and CDR2 (MNHNS, SASEGT) derive from the germline V gene. In total, 630 or so healthy bone marrow donors made up the cohort. At the time of sampling, all cohort members were nominally healthy, though unrecorded immune exposures were likely present. The donor was CMV seronegative and was included in the group of several hundred seronegative cohort members. Every donor gave a peripheral blood sample, and the peripheral blood mononuclear cells from that sample were used for TCR beta sequencing. The Qiagen DNeasy Blood Extraction Kit was used to extract genomic DNA from the blood cell samples. Findings and caveats that apply to the study as a whole: A later analysis associated about 16,000 TCR beta sequences with specific HLA alleles at a false discovery rate of 0.05. The earlier analysis of some 560 of the donors excluded roughly 17 rarely observed V segments, including chromosome 9 orphons, because counts were too low. In vitro tests confirmed that a few of the cytomegalovirus-associated TCR beta chains recognize cytomegalovirus antigens. Because the 87-base-pair reads could not distinguish some IMGT-functional V segments, including TRBV6-2 and TRBV6-3, those segments were excluded. Immune exposure information for the cohort was limited to CMV serostatus. A further reported finding was that TCR beta sequences accurately predicted the HLA-A and HLA-B alleles for most subjects in the first cohort. Broadly in line with IMGT annotations, most TCR beta V segments showed up in productive rearrangements about 90% or about 30% of the time in an earlier analysis of 450 to 600 of the donors. In a later analysis, TCR association rates were found to vary across HLA loci, with the most associated TCRs seen for DRB1 alleles and the fewest for HLA-C alleles. A later analysis found that most CMV-associated TCR beta chains appeared HLA-restricted, with HLA associations seemingly driven largely by CMV exposure. The authors suggested that the approach could potentially be generalized to other disease states and immunological phenotypes. Because HLA typing was missing for some donors at each locus, association tests included only the typed subset. Compared with equally common non-associated chains, HLA-associated TCR beta chains in a later analysis were more clonally expanded and had lower generation probabilities. When HLA alleles, especially DR and DQ, strongly co-occurred, TCR associations were difficult to assign to individual alleles. Linkage disequilibrium might explain the correlated functional status among segregating V segments, but an unknown experimental factor could not be excluded. A total of 150 to 200 TCR beta chains were listed by the study as associated with cytomegalovirus. The presence/absence analyses assumed that sequencing depth was roughly uniform across donors, and that assumption may not be true. Most TCR sequences were observed very rarely across donors, whereas some public TCRs were present in many individuals. A later analysis reported that several top co-occurrence clusters appeared linked to parvovirus B19, influenza, CMV and Epstein-Barr virus. The sequencing pipeline was judged likely to have produced a cluster of highly shared sequence variants as a technical artifact. According to a later genetic analysis, donors in an Asian-associated ancestry cluster had fewer N-insertions in productive TCRs than the roughly 700-donor mean. Cytomegalovirus status was reported to be diagnosed by the classifier with high specificity and sensitivity in both the original and validation cohorts. In a later genetic analysis, a missense DCLRE1C variant was associated with V-gene and J-gene trimming of TCR beta chains, and the association was replicated in an independent cohort. The cohort was sequenced for TCR beta chains only, and without alpha or paired-chain data the features that could be detected were limited.

Sample: PBMCs. The chain uses TRBV6-1 and TRBJ2-5; 11 bases in the junction line up with TRBD2. The DNA end is more similar to TRBJ2-7, so the J call may be wrong. This TCR was recovered from a woman aged 40-49 years in good health and CMV-seronegative. The CDR3: CASSRLAGPYEQYF. In nucleotides, the sequence is TGTGCCAGCAGCCGACTAGCGGGGCCCTACGAGCAGTACTTC.